What follows are 28 T cell receptor beta chains derived from one specimen sequenced in a study of early T cells in non-severe SARS-CoV-2 infection. TCRdb used MiXCR to reprocess the 5' RACE reads, holding one entry per CDR3 protein. The sample comprises some 30,000 distinct CDR3 sequences, 5.3% of which are singletons, and approximately 4.5% rests with the top ten. Input material: whole blood. These receptors were obtained from an adult who was a healthcare worker with PCR-confirmed SARS-CoV-2 infection or an uninfected control (not recorded which).

This chain links TRBV6-6 with TRBJ2-2, with 8 bases matching TRBD2. Trimming at V came to 0 bases and at J to 6 bases, leaving 3 bases not matched to a gene. Germline V gene lookup returns CDR1 MNHNY and CDR2 SVGAGI (reference sequence). CDR3 length equals 15 residues. The CDR3 region is CASSYSQAGAGELFF. The CDR3 DNA sequence: TGTGCCAGCAGTTACTCACAAGCGGGAGCCGGGGAGCTGTTTTTT.

This clonotype has ten or more counts. CDR3 nucleotides: TGTGCCAGCAGTCTACTGAGGGCCACAGATACGCAGTATTTT. The encoded protein is CASSLLRATDTQYF. The rearrangement links TRBV27 to TRBJ2-3; the D gene is possibly TRBD2 (5 bases). V was pared by 5 bases and J by 2 bases, with 11 bases between. Per the germline V gene, CDR1 is MNHEY and CDR2 is SMNVEV (reference sequence). The CDR3 has 14 amino acids.

The chain couples TRBV20-1 to TRBJ2-4; D remains unclear. The CDR3 runs to 14 residues. V was trimmed by 0 bases and J by 8 bases, leaving 14 bases between them. Germline lookup yields CDR1 DFQATT and CDR2 SNEGSKA (reference sequence). CDR3 nucleotide sequence: TGCAGTGCTAGAGATCTCGGCAACTGGGACATTCAGTACTTC. This encodes CSARDLGNWDIQYF.

This clonotype was found many times. The chain employs TRBV12-3 or TRBV12-4 and TRBJ1-1; TRBD1 is a possible D gene (5 bases). Trimming left V 5 bases short and J 3 bases short, with 10 bases between. The CDR3 runs to 13 residues. As DNA, the CDR3 is TGTGCCAGCAGTCCGTCGGGACACACTGAAGCTTTCTTT. It specifies CASSPSGHTEAFF.

This clonotype turned up a few times. V gene TRBV7-2 combines with J gene TRBJ1-1, with 7 bases aligning to TRBD1. The CDR3 runs 13 residues. The germline V gene has CDR1 SGHTA and CDR2 FQGNSA. V lost 5 bases and J lost 8; bases outside the gene matches: 8. The CDR3 DNA is TGTGCCAGCAGCCCGGACAGGCGACGGGAAGCTTTCTTT. Protein product: CASSPDRRREAFF. The entire variable domain, with the rest obtained from reference TRBV7-2 and TRBJ1-1, is as follows: GAGVSQSPSNKVTEKGKDVELRCDPISGHTALYWYRQSLGQGLEFLIYFQGNSAPDKSGLPSDRFSAERTGGSVSTLTIQRTQQEDSAVYLCASSPDRRREAFFGQGTRLTVV.

This clonotype has a count of ten or more. The J gene is TRBJ2-2, the V gene TRBV28; weak D call: TRBD1 (6 bases). This CDR3 has 14 residues. The V gene's germline CDR1 is MDHEN and CDR2 SYDVKM. V was shortened by 4 bases and J by 7 bases, with 13 bases between the two germline ends. The CDR3 nucleotides read TGTGCCAGCAGTTCCCGCAGGGGCTTCGGGGAGCTGTTTTTT. Its translation is CASSSRRGFGELFF.

This chain uses TRBV12-3 or TRBV12-4 with TRBJ1-1, with D unresolved. V lost 2 bases, J lost 7 bases, and 14 bases lay in between. CDR3 size: 14 residues. The CDR3 DNA follows: TGTGCCAGCAGTTTATCCAGGACCTACGGTGAAGCTTTCTTT. Its protein is CASSLSRTYGEAFF.

This clonotype was observed many times. The genes are TRBV7-2 and TRBJ2-1; D not resolved. This CDR3 comprises 14 residues. Germline values: CDR1 SGHTA, CDR2 FQGNSA. V shed 5 bases and J shed 0 bases, with 8 bases lying between them. CDR3 sequence reads: CASSRSFSYNEQFF. CDR3 nucleotide sequence: TGTGCCAGCAGCCGTAGCTTCTCCTACAATGAGCAGTTCTTC.

The rearrangement joins TRBV20-1 to TRBJ2-7; 12 bases line up with TRBD2. With 1 base clipped from V and 5 bases from J, the junction kept 3 bases outside the gene matches. Germline V gene data show CDR1 as DFQATT and CDR2 as SNEGSKA (reference sequence). There are 14 residues in the CDR3. The CDR3 sequence: CSARVTSGSHEQYF. In nucleotides, the CDR3 is TGCAGTGCTAGAGTGACTAGCGGGAGCCACGAGCAGTACTTC.

The chain is built from TRBV20-1 and TRBJ1-5; D not certain. The germline CDR1 and CDR2 sequences are DFQATT and SNEGSKA (reference sequence). V was pared by 4 bases and J by 3 bases, with 10 bases between. This CDR3 has 13 residues. This CDR3 reads CSAIGSANQPQHF. The DNA for the CDR3 is TGCAGTGCTATCGGCAGTGCCAATCAGCCCCAGCATTTT.

This clonotype was found many times. The chain carries TRBV7-7 and TRBJ1-1, with TRBD1 identical over 10 bases. CDR1 and CDR2 from the germline V gene are SSHAT and FNYEAQ (reference sequence). The V and J ends lost 5 bases and 6 bases, in that order; junction bases with no gene match: 6. The length of the CDR3 is 14 residues. CDR3 nucleotides: TGTGCCAGCAGCCCCGTGACAGGGGGCTCTGAAGCTTTCTTT. This encodes CASSPVTGGSEAFF.

This clonotype appeared many times. V usage is TRBV29-1 and J usage is TRBJ2-1; TRBD2 might be the D (5 bases). Germline loops: CDR1 SQVTM, CDR2 ANQGSEA. The CDR3 consists of 12 residues. Trimming took off 6 bases at V and 7 bases at J, with 13 bases between the two ends. DNA for the CDR3: TGCAGCGTCGCGCCCCGAGGGAATGAGCAGTTCTTC. The encoded protein is CSVAPRGNEQFF.

The gene calls are TRBV28 and TRBJ1-3; D not certain. V lost 4 bases and J lost 4, with 11 bases in between. CDR3 size: 14 residues. Per germline, CDR1 MDHEN and CDR2 SYDVKM. CDR3 sequence: CASSSAHIGNTIYF. For the CDR3, the DNA is TGTGCCAGCAGTTCCGCGCACATCGGAAACACCATATATTTT.

This clonotype has ten or more counts. V gene TRBV5-5 combines with J gene TRBJ1-1; a weak D match, TRBD1 (5 bases). The CDR3 loop spans 14 amino acids. Trimming shortened V by 0 bases and J by 4 bases, and 10 bases separated the two germline ends. Germline V gene sequence: CDR1 SGHKS, CDR2 YYEKEE (reference sequence). CDR3: CASSLERGTTEAFF. The DNA of the CDR3 is TGTGCCAGCAGCTTGGAGAGGGGTACCACTGAAGCTTTCTTT.

This clonotype has ten or more counts. This chain uses TRBV20-1 with TRBJ1-2, with 9 bases identical to TRBD1. CDR1 is DFQATT and CDR2 is SNEGSKA in the germline V gene (reference sequence). The CDR3 extends over 13 amino acids. Trimming cost V 6 bases and J 8 bases; bases outside gene matches: 10. For the CDR3, the DNA is TGCAGTGCCCTCTTGAACAGGGGGCTCGGCTACACCTTC. Its translation: CSALLNRGLGYTF.

This clonotype was seen repeatedly, ten times or more. The chain is built from TRBV5-4 and TRBJ2-1, with 11 bases identical to TRBD2. Per the germline V gene, CDR1 is SGHNT and CDR2 is YYREEE (reference sequence). The CDR3 covers 17 residues. V lost 0 bases to trimming and J lost 0 bases; unmatched junction nucleotides: 2. The CDR3, as DNA: TGTGCCAGCAGCTTGGTAGCGGGAGGGAGCTCCTACAATGAGCAGTTCTTC. Translating it yields CASSLVAGGSSYNEQFF. Looking up the rest from reference TRBV5-4 and TRBJ2-1 gives the full variable domain: ETGVTQSPTHLIKTRGQQVTLRCSSQSGHNTVSWYQQALGQGPQFIFQYYREEENGRGNFPPRFSGLQFPNYSSELNVNALELDDSALYLCASSLVAGGSSYNEQFFGPGTRLTVL.

The V call is TRBV6-2 or TRBV6-3, the J call TRBJ2-3; 12 positions agree with TRBD2. This CDR3 spans 21 amino acids. Looked up from germline, CDR1 is MNHEY and CDR2 is SVGEGT. V lost 6 bases to trimming and J lost 1 base; unmatched junction nucleotides: 20. The CDR3 reads CASSRRRLAGEGPQGTDTQYF. The CDR3 bases are TGTGCCAGCAGCCGGCGGCGACTAGCGGGAGAAGGCCCACAAGGCACAGATACGCAGTATTTT.

Remarks on this clonotype: A much more abundant neighbour one base away suggests this may be a read error. This chain joins TRBV7-8 and TRBJ2-5, with no clear D. The CDR3 is 12 residues long. V lost 5 bases to trimming and J lost 5 bases, with 9 bases between them. CDR1 is SGHVS, CDR2 FQNEAQ, per germline. CDR3 in amino acids: CASSILCETQYF. For the CDR3, the DNA is TGTGCCAGCAGCATACTTTGTGAGACCCAGTACTTC.

This clonotype was found many times. V is TRBV9 and J is TRBJ1-1; D gene unclear. V was pared by 7 bases and J by 2 bases, with 15 bases between. Germline CDR1 and CDR2: SGDLS and YYNGEE. This CDR3 spans 14 amino acids. The DNA for the CDR3 is TGTGCCAGCGCCTTAAAGATGATTAACACTGAAGCTTTCTTT. This encodes CASALKMINTEAFF. Variable domain in full (rest from reference TRBV9 and TRBJ1-1): DSGVTQTPKHLITATGQRVTLRCSPRSGDLSVYWYQQSLDQGLQFLIQYYNGEERAKGNILERFSAQQFPDLHSELNLSSLELGDSALYFCASALKMINTEAFFGQGTRLTVV.

This clonotype has more than one count but fewer than ten. The chain is built from TRBV20-1 and TRBJ2-7; no clear D. Germline CDR1 is DFQATT and CDR2 is SNEGSKA (reference sequence). The CDR3 totals 15 residues. V was trimmed by 5 bases and J by 5 bases, leaving 22 bases between them. The CDR3 region is CSAPDVSRFPHEQYF. CDR3 DNA: TGCAGTGCTCCGGACGTGTCCCGGTTCCCCCACGAGCAGTACTTC.

V usage is TRBV12-3 or TRBV12-4 and J usage is TRBJ2-1; TRBD2 aligns across 9 bases. V lost 6 bases to trimming and J lost 4 bases; unmatched junction nucleotides: 7. The CDR3 runs 15 residues. CDR3 in amino acids: CASSTSGLLYNEQFF. DNA for the CDR3: TGTGCCAGCAGCACTAGCGGGCTTCTGTACAATGAGCAGTTCTTC.

This clonotype was detected ten times or more. V usage is TRBV18 and J usage is TRBJ2-7; D ambiguous. V shed 6 bases and J shed 0 bases, with 6 bases lying between them. Germline CDR1 KGHSH, CDR2 LQKENI. The length of the CDR3 is 12 residues. The CDR3 here is CASSPSSYEQYF. The CDR3 DNA is TGTGCCAGCTCCCCCAGCTCCTACGAGCAGTACTTC.

Many counts were recorded for this clonotype. This chain connects TRBV7-2 to TRBJ1-5, with TRBD1 identical over 8 bases. The CDR3 contains 15 residues. The germline gives CDR1 SGHTA, CDR2 FQGNSA. With 1 base clipped from V and 3 bases from J, the junction kept 2 bases outside the gene matches. The CDR3 sequence: CASSLGQGLNQPQHF. The CDR3 DNA sequence: TGTGCCAGCAGCTTAGGACAGGGGCTCAATCAGCCCCAGCATTTT.

This clonotype is medium-sized in the sample. V is TRBV24-1 and J is TRBJ2-1; the D is unclear. Germline V gene lookup returns CDR1 KGHDR and CDR2 SFDVKD. This CDR3 contains 12 residues. The ends were cut back, 4 bases at V and 9 bases at J, with 9 bases in the middle. The chain's CDR3 is CATSDPRAEQFF. The CDR3 DNA is TGTGCCACCAGTGACCCTCGAGCTGAGCAGTTCTTC.

This clonotype was counted many times. The chain links TRBV29-1 to TRBJ2-7; D possibly corresponds to TRBD1 (6 bases). CDR3 size: 13 residues. The V end lost 2 bases, the J end lost 6 bases, and 14 bases lay between the germline ends. CDR1 and CDR2 from the germline V gene are SQVTM and ANQGSEA. The CDR3 spells CSVEQGMLGEQYF. The CDR3 DNA reads as TGCAGCGTTGAACAGGGGATGTTAGGCGAGCAGTACTTC.

The genes are TRBV6-6 and TRBJ2-5; 9 nucleotides align to TRBD1. Per the germline V gene, CDR1 is MNHNY and CDR2 is SVGAGI (reference sequence). V was pared by 7 bases and J by 4 bases, with 13 bases of the junction left unmatched. This CDR3 contains 16 residues. CDR3 sequence (DNA): TGTGCCAGCACCACGGGAACAGGGGGCCGTGGAGAGACCCAGTACTTC. Translation: CASTTGTGGRGETQYF.

The CDR3 region has the DNA TGTGCCAGCATCTCAGAGATCGGCGAGACCCAGTACTTC. This sequence encodes CASISEIGETQYF. V gene TRBV2 combines with J gene TRBJ2-5, with D uncertain. Germline lookup yields CDR1 SNHLY and CDR2 FYNNEI. Trimming cost V 7 bases and J 5 bases, with 14 bases left between them. The CDR3 is 13 amino acids.

This clonotype has at least ten counts. V and J are TRBV12-3 or TRBV12-4 and TRBJ1-1, with D uncertain. The V end was cut by 6 bases, the J end by 1 base, with 12 bases between. CDR3 size: 14 residues. In nucleotides, the CDR3 is TGTGCCAGCAGCACCCGCCCAGGGAACACTGAAGCTTTCTTT. It codes for CASSTRPGNTEAFF.